In this sample, the clone carrying this TCR beta chain turned up a few times. The antigen remains unidentified. The entry originates in a study of identical twins. In TCRdb, the 5' RACE reads were re-called with MiXCR into one record per CDR3 protein. The sample lists about 390,000 distinct CDR3 sequences; approximately 8.8% were seen once. This CDR3 has 15 amino acids. J lost 4 bases, V lost 6 bases, and 8 bases had no gene match. Study results and caveats: Models underestimated TCR alpha sharing (out-of-frame) in monozygotic twins.

The material sequenced was naive T cells sorted from blood. This TCR was sampled from a woman aged 45-60 years in good health. The chain recombines TRBV12-3 or TRBV12-4 with TRBJ2-5, with 10 bases fitting TRBD1. CDR3 DNA sequence: TGTGCCAGCAGACGGACAGGGGGTGGGGGAGAGACCCAGTACTTC. Translated: CASRRTGGGGETQYF.